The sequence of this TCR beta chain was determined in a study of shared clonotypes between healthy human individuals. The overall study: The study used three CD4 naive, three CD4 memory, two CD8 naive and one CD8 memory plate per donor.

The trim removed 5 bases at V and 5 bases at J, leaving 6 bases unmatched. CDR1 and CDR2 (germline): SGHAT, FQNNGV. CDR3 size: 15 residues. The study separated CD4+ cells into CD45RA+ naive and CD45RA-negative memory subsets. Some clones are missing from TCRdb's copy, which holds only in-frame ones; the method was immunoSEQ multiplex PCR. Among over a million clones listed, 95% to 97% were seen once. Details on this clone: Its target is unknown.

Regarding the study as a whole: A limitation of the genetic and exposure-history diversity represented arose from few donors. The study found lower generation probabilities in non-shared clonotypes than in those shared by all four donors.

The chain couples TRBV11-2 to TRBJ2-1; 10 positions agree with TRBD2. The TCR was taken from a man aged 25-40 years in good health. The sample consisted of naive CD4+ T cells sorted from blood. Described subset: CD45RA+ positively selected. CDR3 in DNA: TGTGCCAGCAGCCTGACTAGCGGGTACAACAATGAGCAGTTCTTC. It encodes CASSLTSGYNNEQFF.